These T cell receptor beta chains were read from a single sample in a study of control samples from healthy donors and cancer patients. Generated by immunoSEQ multiplex PCR, the TCRdb table keeps only in-frame clones and is missing some. The sample shows around 96,000 clones, approximately 95% of them seen only once. The sequenced material came from blood. These receptors were collected from a man younger than 30 in good health. Each CDR3 is given with its conserved first and last residue. The D gene is left open where the match is weak.

TRBJ1-2	.	TRBV5-6	CASSLYDKDNYGYTF	TGTGCCAGCAGCTTGTATGACAAGGACAACTATGGCTACACCTTC
TRBJ1-2	.	TRBV29-1	CSVVQGSRYGYTF	TGCAGCGTTGTACAGGGATCTCGGTATGGCTACACCTTC
TRBJ1-1	.	TRBV7-9	CASSTTGNTEAFF	TGTGCCAGCAGTACTACAGGGAACACTGAAGCTTTCTTT
TRBJ1-1	.	TRBV7-9	CASSPELNTEAFF	TGTGCCAGCAGCCCCGAATTGAACACTGAAGCTTTCTTT
TRBJ2-1	.	TRBV7-7	CASSLDAGLGNEQFF	TGTGCTAGCAGCTTAGACGCAGGGCTCGGGAATGAGCAGTTCTTC
TRBJ2-1	TRBD2	TRBV6-5	CASSYLRAGDEQFF	TGTGCCAGCAGTTATCTCAGAGCGGGAGATGAGCAGTTCTTC
TRBJ2-7	.	TRBV18	CASSPASSYEQYF	TGTGCCAGCTCACCAGCTTCTAGCTACGAGCAGTACTTC
TRBJ2-2	TRBD2	TRBV11-3	CASSRYGRGANTGELFF	TGTGCCAGCAGCCGGTACGGGAGGGGTGCGAACACCGGGGAGCTGTTTTTT
TRBJ1-1	.	TRBV6-5	CASSYSGEMITEAFF	TGTGCCAGCAGTTACTCAGGGGAAATGATTACTGAAGCTTTCTTT
TRBJ2-1	.	TRBV7-8	CASSLAGGVAGGSWFF	.
TRBJ1-1	.	TRBV18	CASSGGAENTEAFF	TGTGCCAGCTCCGGGGGGGCGGAGAACACTGAAGCTTTCTTT
TRBJ1-6	.	TRBV6-5	CASSYARNSPLHF	TGTGCCAGCAGTTACGCAAGAAATTCACCCCTCCACTTT